This T cell receptor (beta chain) was sequenced during a study of blood T cell repertoires in COVID-19. Study-level information: The United States, Italy and Spain were the sources of the acute and convalescent COVID-19 samples. Sample material is recorded as cDNA or gDNA derived from T cells, B-cell-depleted T cells, or PBMCs.

Methods used by the authors: Nucleated cell counts were estimated from reference gene primer amplification. Repertoires were generated with immunoSEQ multiplex PCR, while TCRdb's copy carries only in-frame clones and drops some. Clone size and the V and J calls come from that table; the DNA yielded D and trimming. The sample records roughly 200,000 clones, 80% to 90% being singletons. V gave up 5 bases and J gave up 1 base; unmatched junction bases: 3. Germline V CDR1 and CDR2: MNHEY, SVGAGI. The CDR3 extends over 15 amino acids. The TCR originated in a human donor with active or convalescent COVID-19. The donor label of this sample is uncertain. V is TRBV6-5 and J is TRBJ2-1, with 9 bases lining up with TRBD2. The sequenced sample consisted of peripheral blood. The CDR3 DNA follows: TGTGCCAGCAGTCCTAGCGGGACTTCCTACAATGAGCAGTTCTTC. It is translated as CASSPSGTSYNEQFF.